The clone carrying this T cell receptor beta chain turned up a few times. The germline gives CDR1 SGHAT, CDR2 FQNNGV. The CDR3 is made up of 14 amino acids. The germline V and J ends were trimmed by 1 base and 3 bases, with 7 bases remaining between them. These data originate in a study of T-cell reconstitution after alpha-beta-depleted transplantation in children. Unique molecular identifiers featured in how the TCRbeta library was prepared. One entry per CDR3 protein results from TCRdb running MiXCR on the PCR reads. Here the sample spans more than 550,000 distinct CDR3 sequences, 10% to 13% being singletons.

The TCR comes from a human donor who donated a stem cell graft to a child with acute myeloid leukemia. The chain carries TRBV11-2 and TRBJ2-1, with D perhaps matching TRBD2 (5 bases). This sample comprised PBMCs from the stem cell graft donor, obtained from the stem cell graft. The CDR3 spells CASSLGRDYNEQFF. The CDR3 nucleotides are TGTGCCAGCAGCTTAGGACGGGACTACAATGAGCAGTTCTTC.